In this sample, the clone carrying this T cell receptor beta chain turned up a few times. Molecular barcoding with unique molecular identifiers was used for the TCRbeta library. MiXCR was run by TCRdb on the PCR reads, yielding one entry per CDR3 protein. The sample shows around 370,000 distinct CDR3 sequences, over 9% of them seen only once. V lost 1 base to trimming and J lost 3 bases; unmatched junction nucleotides: 5. Germline lookup yields CDR1 DFQATT and CDR2 SNEGSKA (reference sequence). The CDR3 loop spans 15 amino acids. This sample is part of a study of T-cell reconstitution after alpha-beta-depleted transplantation in children.

This sample comprised PBMCs from the stem cell graft donor, obtained from the stem cell graft. The genes are TRBV20-1 and TRBJ2-1; TRBD2 matches at 8 bases. This TCR came from a human donor who donated a stem cell graft to a child with acute lymphoblastic leukemia. The CDR3 DNA follows: TGCAGTGCTAGAGTGACTAGCGTCCTCTACAATGAGCAGTTCTTC. As protein: CSARVTSVLYNEQFF.